This TCR beta chain appears in the sequencing data of a study of human T cells and chemical hapten exposure (dated by TCRdb to the early 2020s). Background on the whole study: For sensitization, 2% DPC in acetone was applied to a roughly 2 cm by roughly 2 cm area of upper inner arm skin. Patients additionally received weekly therapeutic DPC doses to the scalp throughout the approximately 25-week study period. Patch tests used Finn chambers with 0.01% DPC on the upper back, scored after 6 days by International Contact Dermatitis Research Group standards. The patient cohort, mostly female, included alopecia areata with under or over 50% scalp involvement, alopecia totalis and alopecia universalis. The libraries were sequenced as a pool, and the TCR yield per sample differed mostly because of small variations in library volumes within the pool. In alopecia patients, the study followed how the peripheral blood TCR repertoire changed in vivo over primary and secondary sensitization to diphenylcyclopropenone (DPC), a hapten. Patient blood was sampled pre-sensitization (week 0) and at 2, 6 and about 24 weeks after DPC sensitization. For TCR sequencing, blood came from over 25 alopecia patients at anywhere from one to four time points (pre-sensitization, 2, 6 and 24 weeks). What the work shows at the level of the full study, not this receptor alone: Compared with pre-sensitization or healthy control sets, expanded TCRs formed significantly more large CDR3 similarity clusters, which is consistent with antigen-driven responses. All patients had alopecia, a presumed autoimmune disease, so their immune response might differ from that of healthy individuals. A positive correlation was found between the number of PT1 expanded TCRs and patch test score, with significance reached at thresholds 8, 16 and 32 but not 4. DPC sensitization did not change how many TCRs were above 1 in 1000 frequency, and no evidence was found of alterations in global repertoire structure. Repeated subsampling changed both the strength of the expansion versus patch-test correlation and the threshold at which the correlation became significant.

Comment on this clonotype: Its antigen is currently not known. No much larger clone exists at a distance of one base, and base qualities are not known.

In light of the paper, this sample's time point label describes: pre-sensitization, week 0. Reading the label with the study, this specimen's treatment or condition is: therapeutic diphenylcyclopropenone sensitization with weekly scalp DPC. Blood at each patch-test visit was drawn before the patch test was applied. To be eligible, patients had to be aged 18 to 70, diagnosed with alopecia and judged suitable for DPC therapy, while pregnant patients were excluded. Total RNA was isolated from unfractionated whole blood collected in Tempus Blood RNA tubes. To prepare the library, RACE was applied. Sequencing took place on a NextSeq 500. During library preparation, unique molecular identifiers were attached to individual cDNA molecules so that TCRs could be counted in a quantitative, reproducible way. For every blood RNA sample, sequencing covered both the TCR alpha and TCR beta chains. The study's processing was this. Samples had a median of about 96,000 TCRs, with a range from roughly 23,224 to 700,000. The Decombinator software suite was used to annotate the V, J and CDR3 of the TCR reads. To make PS versus PT1 abundance plots, every sample was subsampled to the same number of TCRs (28,000). TCRs were defined as expanded if absent before sensitization and observed at least eight times at the 2-week time point. TCRdb itself trimmed the public reads at Q25 with fastp, ran MiXCR and retained productive beta chains. A single entry per CDR3 protein holds the most common genes and DNA from its merged rows. TCRdb assigned the V and J calls; the authors' analysis was not used. This sample gives around 110,000 distinct CDR3 sequences in total; 12% of them show up just once. In total, the top ten clones hold over 1.5% of the sample.

As encoded in the germline V gene, CDR1 is MGHRA while CDR2 is YSYEKL. V and J are truncated by 0 bases and 6 bases respectively, leaving an intervening sequence of 14 bases. The CDR3 has 15 amino acids, counting the end cysteine and phenylalanine. Only the CDR3 region is kept as DNA, spanning 45 bases read in frame from base 1. This sample comprised whole blood, obtained in connection with sensitization to the hapten diphenylcyclopropenone (DPC). The sequence was obtained from a woman between 45 and 60 years old with alopecia areata. Some clones in this sample may be carry-over from other donors' samples. The rearrangement combines TRBV4-1 with TRBJ1-2, with the D gene not confidently named. The CDR3 region reads CASSQDQSYGDGYTF. DNA sequence: TGCGCCAGCAGCCAAGATCAGTCTTACGGGGATGGCTACACCTTC.